This passage covers 24 T cell receptor beta chains from one sample sequenced in a study of cytomegalovirus exposure and HLA in healthy donors (dated by TCRdb to 2016 to 2017). The receptor library was made with the immunoSEQ multiplex PCR assay. This immuneACCESS table, as held by TCRdb, lists in-frame sequences with V and J called but not all clones. Of the missing ones, under half trace to an unresolved V gene in checked studies; the others have no known cause. Present in this sample are tens of thousands of clones, roughly 93% of which were seen just once. The ten biggest clones cover under 7% of the sample. The sample consisted of PBMCs. The source of these receptors is a woman in her late teens or twenties in good health and CMV-seronegative.

The chain joins TRBV19 to TRBJ1-5; D is undetermined. Germline CDR1 LNHDA, CDR2 SQIVND (reference sequence). V was cut by 3 bases and J by 5 bases, with 11 bases left in between. This CDR3 contains 14 residues. In nucleotides, the CDR3 is TGTGCCAGTAGTATTGAAAGGGAGGATCAGCCCCAGCATTTT. It is translated as CASSIEREDQPQHF.

The gene calls are TRBV29-1 and TRBJ1-4, with D unclear. Germline assignment: CDR1 SQVTM and CDR2 ANQGSEA. With 6 bases removed from V and 5 bases from J, the gap between germline ends came to 7 bases. The CDR3 extends over 11 amino acids. CDR3 DNA: TGCAGCGTACACAACAATGAAAAACTGTTTTTT. Translating gives CSVHNNEKLFF.

V usage is TRBV1 and J usage is TRBJ2-7; no DNA check was done on the table's D call, TRBD2. TRBV1 is noted as a pseudogene. The CDR3 is made up of 14 amino acids. The CDR3 nucleotides are TGCACCAGCAATAGTAGCGGGAGGGCCTACGAGCAGTACGTC. Its translation: CTSNSSGRAYEQYV.

The V call is TRBV19, the J call TRBJ1-2; 8 bases are shared with TRBD1. The J segment lost 6 bases and the V segment lost 3 bases, leaving 9 bases of the junction unmatched. This CDR3 contains 15 residues. In germline, CDR1 is LNHDA, CDR2 SQIVND (reference sequence). CDR3 DNA: TGTGCCAGTAGTATCGGGGGGCAGGGGGCGGATGGCTACACCTTC. This sequence encodes CASSIGGQGADGYTF.

CDR3 nucleotides: TGTGCCAGCAGCGCAGGGAGGCCGAGCACAGATACGCAGTATTTT. The encoded protein is CASSAGRPSTDTQYF. J is TRBJ2-3 and V is TRBV9; the D gene is possibly TRBD2 (6 bases). V was cut by 3 bases and J by 0 bases, with 11 bases left in between. In germline, CDR1 is SGDLS, CDR2 YYNGEE. The CDR3 is 15 residues long.

In this sample, this clone turned up once. The CDR3 protein is CASSRRGQGHTEAFF. Written as DNA, the CDR3 is TGTGCCAGCAGCCGGCGAGGACAGGGACACACTGAAGCTTTCTTT. The V gene is TRBV7-2, the J gene TRBJ1-1; TRBD1 agrees at 8 bases. Germline values: CDR1 SGHTA, CDR2 FQGNSA. V was pared by 5 bases and J by 3 bases, with 8 bases of the junction left unmatched. CDR3 length: 15 amino acids.

This clone is a singleton in its sample. V is TRBV5-4 and J is TRBJ1-2, with a possible D match to TRBD1 (5 bases). Trimming cost V 0 bases and J 0 bases, with 12 bases left between them. CDR3 length equals 16 residues. Germline assignment: CDR1 SGHNT and CDR2 YYREEE (reference sequence). CDR3 in amino acids: CASSLVGGYANYGYTF. The CDR3 DNA follows: TGTGCCAGCAGCTTGGTGGGGGGGTATGCTAACTATGGCTACACCTTC.

The rearrangement joins TRBV6-6 to TRBJ2-5; unclear D gene. The CDR3 covers 12 residues. Trimming removed 1 base from V and 7 bases from J, with 7 bases in between. The V gene's germline CDR1 is MNHNY and CDR2 SVGAGI (reference sequence). The CDR3 nucleotides are TGTGCCAGCAGTTACTTAGTTGGGACCCAGTACTTC. Translation: CASSYLVGTQYF.

The chain employs TRBV6-4 and TRBJ2-1; 8 bases match TRBD1. CDR1 MRHNA and CDR2 SNTAGT come from the germline V gene. V shed 0 bases and J 7 bases; nucleotides not matched to a gene: 5. The CDR3 is 15 amino acids. The CDR3 DNA reads TGTGCCAGCAGTGACTCGGCAGGGGGCCTGAATGAGCAGTTCTTC. Protein sequence: CASSDSAGGLNEQFF.

This clone was detected only a few times. The chain uses TRBV2 and TRBJ1-2; D not certain. There are 11 residues in the CDR3. Germline V lookup: CDR1 SNHLY, CDR2 FYNNEI. V dropped 4 bases and J dropped 3 bases, with 3 bases sitting between them. CDR3 coding DNA: TGTGCCAGCAGTGCGGACTATGGCTACACCTTC. It codes for CASSADYGYTF.

The J gene is TRBJ1-2, the V gene TRBV2; no definite D call. This CDR3 region has 13 residues. The germline CDR1 and CDR2 sequences are SNHLY and FYNNEI. Trimming left V 7 bases short and J 4 bases short, with 13 bases between. CDR3 amino acids: CASKIVGGYGYTF. CDR3 nucleotides: TGTGCCAGCAAAATTGTGGGAGGCTATGGCTACACCTTC.

J is TRBJ2-1 and V is TRBV29-1; 9 bases agree with TRBD1. The CDR3 runs 14 residues. Per germline, CDR1 SQVTM and CDR2 ANQGSEA. Losses at the gene ends were 4 bases for V and 2 bases for J; bases not matched to a gene: 3. The CDR3 loop is CSVVRDRAYNEQFF. In nucleotides, the CDR3 is TGCAGCGTTGTTCGGGACAGGGCCTACAATGAGCAGTTCTTC.

This clone was seen a few times. The rearrangement links TRBV15 to TRBJ2-3; D might be TRBD2 (6 bases). Germline loops: CDR1 LNHNV, CDR2 YYDKDF (reference sequence). This CDR3 has 15 residues. Trimming removed 3 bases at V and 5 bases at J, with 15 bases between. CDR3 sequence reads: CATSRTSASLDTQYF. CDR3 coding DNA: TGTGCCACCAGCAGGACTAGTGCTTCTCTAGATACGCAGTATTTT.

The chain has TRBV28 and TRBJ2-7, with TRBD2 as a possible D gene (5 bases). Germline V CDR1 and CDR2: MDHEN, SYDVKM. Trimming removed 1 base from V and 9 bases from J, with 28 bases in between. The CDR3 runs to 18 residues. CDR3 residues: CASSLLFSEGALLRGQYV. Written as DNA, the CDR3 is TGTGCCAGCAGTTTATTGTTTTCTGAGGGTGCCCTCCTACGCGGGCAGTACGTC.

The chain combines TRBV30 with TRBJ1-5, with a tentative D call TRBD1 (5 bases). Deletions cut 7 bases from V and 1 base from J, with 14 bases between. CDR3 length: 14 residues. Germline V gene data show CDR1 as GTSNPN and CDR2 as SVGIG (reference sequence). In nucleotides, the CDR3 is TGTGCCTTTAGGACCGGGGGAAGCAATCAGCCCCAGCATTTT. Protein sequence: CAFRTGGSNQPQHF.

Comments on this clone: A read error may account for a junction end that differs from germline. The chain couples TRBV5-1 to TRBJ1-2; 7 nucleotides line up with TRBD1. The germline CDR1 and CDR2 sequences are SGHRS and YFSETQ. This CDR3 region has 12 residues. CDR3 in amino acids: CASSLAHRQGAF. The CDR3 DNA reads TGCGCCAGCAGCTTGGCCCACAGACAGGGAGCCTTC.

The gene calls are TRBV6-5 and TRBJ2-1; TRBD2 matches 8 bases. Germline V gene data show CDR1 as MNHEY and CDR2 as SVGAGI. This CDR3 has 15 residues. V trimming: 9 bases; J trimming: 9 bases; junction bases outside the gene matches: 16. The CDR3 DNA follows: TGTGCCAGTCTGGGGAGACGGGAGGGCCATCCTGAGCAGTTCTTC. This translates into CASLGRREGHPEQFF.

The chain recombines TRBV6-1 with TRBJ2-7, with 9 positions matching TRBD1. CDR3 length: 12 amino acids. The trim removed 6 bases at V and 5 bases at J, leaving 2 bases unmatched. Germline CDR1 reads MNHNS; CDR2 reads SASEGT. The CDR3 nucleotides are TGTGCCAGCAGCTGGGACAGGGACGAGCAGTACGTC. Translated, it gives CASSWDRDEQYV.

The V gene is TRBV5-6, the J gene TRBJ1-2; D is possibly TRBD1 (6 bases). The CDR3 extends over 15 amino acids. V was clipped by 3 bases and J by 7 bases, with 19 bases between them. Germline-derived CDR1 and CDR2 are SGHDT and YYEEEE. CDR3 region: CASSWDTGWYRGYTF. The CDR3 bases are TGTGCCAGCAGCTGGGATACAGGGTGGTATCGTGGCTACACCTTC.

The V and J genes are TRBV4-2 and TRBJ1-4; 8 positions match TRBD1. There are 17 residues in the CDR3. Trimming took 1 base from V and 5 from J; bases not matched to a gene: 9. Germline loops: CDR1 LGHNA, CDR2 YNFKEQ. The DNA of the CDR3 is TGTGCCAGCAGCCAAGGCAACAGGGGGTCGATGAATGAAAAACTGTTTTTT. Translated, it gives CASSQGNRGSMNEKLFF.

This chain connects TRBV29-1 to TRBJ2-1; 11 bases map to TRBD2. With V trimmed by 6 bases and J by 4 bases, 8 bases remained unmatched. This CDR3 spans 15 amino acids. Germline V gene data show CDR1 as SQVTM and CDR2 as ANQGSEA. CDR3: CSVASSGRSYNEQFF. CDR3 DNA: TGCAGCGTGGCCTCTAGCGGGAGGTCGTACAATGAGCAGTTCTTC.

The rearrangement uses TRBV7-9 and TRBJ2-1, with TRBD2 matching 10 bases. The J segment lost 0 bases and the V segment lost 6 bases, leaving 14 bases of the junction unmatched. There are 19 residues in the CDR3. Per the germline V gene, CDR1 is SEHNR and CDR2 is FQNEAQ (reference sequence). Here the CDR3 DNA reads TGTGCCAGCAGGCCACTTCCGGGACTAGCGCAGAGCTCCTACAATGAGCAGTTCTTC. Its translation: CASRPLPGLAQSSYNEQFF.

The J gene is TRBJ1-3, the V gene TRBV29-1, with TRBD1 matching over 7 bases. V gave up 4 bases and J gave up 2 bases; unmatched junction bases: 2. The CDR3 extends over 13 amino acids. Germline V gene lookup returns CDR1 SQVTM and CDR2 ANQGSEA. CDR3 amino acids: CSVADRAGNTIYF. The CDR3 DNA follows: TGCAGCGTTGCCGACAGGGCTGGAAACACCATATATTTT. The full variable domain, rest sourced from reference TRBV29-1 and TRBJ1-3, is SAVISQKPSRDICQRGTSLTIQCQVDSQVTMMFWYRQQPGQSLTLIATANQGSEATYESGFVIDKFPISRPNLTFSTLTVSNMSPEDSSIYLCSVADRAGNTIYFGEGSWLTVV.

CDR3 region: CASSESTGASNQPQHF. In DNA, the CDR3 is TGTGCCAGCAGTGAATCTACAGGTGCTAGCAATCAGCCCCAGCATTTT. J is TRBJ1-5 and V is TRBV6-1, with TRBD1 as a possible D gene (5 bases). This CDR3 is built from 16 residues. The ends were cut back, 2 bases at V and 0 bases at J, with 11 bases in the middle. The V gene's germline CDR1 is MNHNS and CDR2 SASEGT.